This T cell receptor beta chain emerged from a study of response to subunit inactivated influenza vaccine. Germline CDR1 is LGHDT and CDR2 is YNNKEL (reference sequence). The germline V and J ends were trimmed by 0 bases and 6 bases, with 3 bases remaining between them. The CDR3 loop spans 12 amino acids. MiXCR, applied by TCRdb to the RT-PCR reads, yields one record per CDR3 protein. Here the sample spans over 400,000 distinct CDR3 sequences, 11% being singletons. The sequence was collected from a middle-aged man who received an inactivated influenza vaccine. Specimen: PBMCs from blood, collected roughly 48 days after vaccination. V gene TRBV3-1 combines with J gene TRBJ1-5; D ambiguous. The CDR3 DNA reads as TGTGCCAGCAGCCAAGACGGTCAGCCCCAGCATTTT. Amino acid sequence: CASSQDGQPQHF.